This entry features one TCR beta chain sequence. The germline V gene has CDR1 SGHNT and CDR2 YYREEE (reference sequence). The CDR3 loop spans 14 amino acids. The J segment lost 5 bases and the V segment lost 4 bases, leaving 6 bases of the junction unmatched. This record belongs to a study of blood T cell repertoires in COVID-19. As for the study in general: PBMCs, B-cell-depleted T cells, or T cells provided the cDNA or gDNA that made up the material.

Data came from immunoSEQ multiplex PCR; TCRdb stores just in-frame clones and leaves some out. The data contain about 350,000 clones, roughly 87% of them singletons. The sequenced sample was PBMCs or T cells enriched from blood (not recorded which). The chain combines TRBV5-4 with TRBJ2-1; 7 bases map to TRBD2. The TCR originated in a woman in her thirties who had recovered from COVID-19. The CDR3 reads CASSRSGDNNEQFF. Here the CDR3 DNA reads TGTGCCAGCAGCAGGAGCGGGGATAACAATGAGCAGTTCTTC.